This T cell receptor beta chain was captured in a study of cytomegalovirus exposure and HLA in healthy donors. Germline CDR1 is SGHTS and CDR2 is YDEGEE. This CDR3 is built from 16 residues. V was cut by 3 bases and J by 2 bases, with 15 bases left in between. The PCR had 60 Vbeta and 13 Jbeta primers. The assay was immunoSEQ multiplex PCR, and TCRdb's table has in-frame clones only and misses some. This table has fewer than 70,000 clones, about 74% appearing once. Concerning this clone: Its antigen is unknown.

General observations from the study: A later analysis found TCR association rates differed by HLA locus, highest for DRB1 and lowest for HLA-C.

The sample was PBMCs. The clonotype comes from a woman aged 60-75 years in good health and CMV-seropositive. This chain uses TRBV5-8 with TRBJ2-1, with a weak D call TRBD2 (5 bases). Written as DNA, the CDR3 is TGTGCCAGCAGCTCATTCCAAGCGGCGGCCTACAATGAGCAGTTCTTC. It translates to CASSSFQAAAYNEQFF.